Below, 8 T cell receptor beta chains from the same sample are listed, as sequenced in a study of pediatric ulcerative colitis. One to two pinch biopsies were taken from the rectum during colonoscopy. Here immunoSEQ multiplex PCR was the method, and the copy in TCRdb shows in-frame clones only, minus some. This sample has approximately 40,000 clones, with 65% to 80% found just once. The specimen sequenced was gut tissue. These receptors came from a boy between 5 and 17 years old with severe ulcerative colitis.

This clone was found once. The chain recombines TRBV5-6 with TRBJ2-7; D is unclear. The V end lost 3 bases, the J end lost 6 bases, and 13 bases lay between the germline ends. CDR3 length: 13 amino acids. Germline CDR1 and CDR2: SGHDT and YYEEEE. CDR3 protein: CASSYGPTPEQYF. The CDR3 region has the DNA TGTGCCAGCAGCTACGGGCCAACTCCCGAGCAGTACTTC.

The chain carries TRBV5-6 and TRBJ2-1; TRBD2 matches at 7 bases. V lost 2 bases to trimming and J lost 4 bases; unmatched junction nucleotides: 9. Looked up from germline, CDR1 is SGHDT and CDR2 is YYEEEE. CDR3 length: 16 amino acids. The CDR3: CASSFSGANVYNEQFF. The CDR3 DNA reads as TGTGCCAGCAGCTTCAGCGGGGCGAACGTATACAATGAGCAGTTCTTC.

The CDR3 nucleotides are TGTGCCAGCAGTGAAGGTGTAGTGGGGGTCTACAATGAGCAGTTCTTC. It encodes CASSEGVVGVYNEQFF. V and J are TRBV6-1 and TRBJ2-1; D possibly matches TRBD1 or TRBD2 (5 bases each). This CDR3 region has 16 residues. The germline V gene has CDR1 MNHNS and CDR2 SASEGT. V dropped 1 base and J dropped 3 bases, with 13 bases sitting between them.

This chain joins TRBV19 and TRBJ1-2; D uncertain. Trimming removed 4 bases at V and 3 bases at J, with 9 bases between. Germline CDR1 and CDR2: LNHDA and SQIVND (reference sequence). The CDR3 extends over 13 amino acids. CDR3 sequence reads: CASSNNRYYGYTF. The CDR3 nucleotides are TGTGCCAGTAGTAATAACAGATACTATGGCTACACCTTC.

J is TRBJ1-1 and V is TRBV6-5; TRBD1 agrees at 10 bases. Germline loops: CDR1 MNHEY, CDR2 SVGAGI. V lost 6 bases to trimming and J lost 5 bases; unmatched junction nucleotides: 6. This CDR3 has 14 amino acids. CDR3 sequence reads: CASRTTGGKTEAFF. The CDR3 DNA reads as TGTGCCAGCAGGACGACAGGGGGCAAGACTGAAGCTTTCTTT.

This chain connects TRBV11-2 to TRBJ1-6; D is unresolved. V shed 4 bases and J shed 8 bases, with 15 bases lying between them. Germline V gives CDR1 SGHAT, CDR2 FQNNGV. This CDR3 spans 15 amino acids. The DNA for the CDR3 is TGTGCCAGCAGCTCTTTACTAATAAAAGATTCACCCCTCCACTTT. Translated: CASSSLLIKDSPLHF.

This clone was seen once. The chain combines TRBV10-1 with TRBJ2-3, with D perhaps TRBD1 (6 bases). This CDR3 is built from 15 residues. Trimming shortened V by 3 bases and J by 0 bases, and 10 bases separated the two germline ends. Germline loops: CDR1 WNHNN, CDR2 SYGVQD (reference sequence). The CDR3 protein is CASSDGTPSTDTQYF. In DNA form, the CDR3 reads TGCGCCAGCAGTGACGGGACACCTAGCACAGATACGCAGTATTTT.

The chain joins TRBV6-1 to TRBJ2-3; D is perhaps TRBD2 (5 bases). The V gene's germline CDR1 is MNHNS and CDR2 SASEGT. The CDR3 contains 13 residues. Trimming stripped 6 bases from V and 9 bases from J, with 16 bases between. The CDR3 coding sequence is TGTGCCAGCAGCCTAAAGGAGGTTATCACGCAGTATTTT. It encodes CASSLKEVITQYF.